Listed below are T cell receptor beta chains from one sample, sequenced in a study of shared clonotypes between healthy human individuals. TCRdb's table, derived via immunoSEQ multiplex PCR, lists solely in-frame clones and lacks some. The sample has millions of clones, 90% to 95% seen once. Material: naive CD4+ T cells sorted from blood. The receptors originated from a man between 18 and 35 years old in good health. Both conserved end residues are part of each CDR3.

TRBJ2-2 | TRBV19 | CASIDPGRRTGELFF
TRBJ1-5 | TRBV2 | CASSPQGNNQPQHF
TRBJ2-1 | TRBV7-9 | CASSFSFAAEQFF
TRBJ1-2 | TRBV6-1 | CASSEEALGFAGYTF
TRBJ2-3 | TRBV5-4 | CASSWDRGSTDTQYF
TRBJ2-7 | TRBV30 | CAWTAGASSEQYF
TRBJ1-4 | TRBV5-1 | CASSLDPGANEKLFF
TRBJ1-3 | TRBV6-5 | CASKPGGPGNTIYF
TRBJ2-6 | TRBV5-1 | CASSLGDRVGNVLTF
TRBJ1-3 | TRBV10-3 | CAISTGTGGNTIYF
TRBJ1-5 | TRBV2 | CASSEQGLGNQPQHF
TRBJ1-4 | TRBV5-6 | CASSRDRGEKLFF
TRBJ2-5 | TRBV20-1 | CSASVQETQYF
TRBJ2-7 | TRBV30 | CAWGGTGQYF
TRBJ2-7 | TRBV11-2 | CASSFGSGEQYF
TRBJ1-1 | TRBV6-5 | CASRAPQAHTEAFF
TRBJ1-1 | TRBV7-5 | CARSLTRGRGNTEAFF
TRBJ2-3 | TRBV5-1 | CASSTGLAVDTQYF
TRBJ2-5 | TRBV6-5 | CASSRQGVQETQYF
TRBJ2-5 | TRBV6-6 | CASSYGRTYQETQYF
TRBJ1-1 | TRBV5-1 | CASSRQTGGGTEAFF
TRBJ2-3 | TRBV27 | CASSLFMGDTQYF
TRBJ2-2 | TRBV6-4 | CASAGSANTGELFF
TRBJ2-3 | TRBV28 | CATSRRLAGDTDTQYF
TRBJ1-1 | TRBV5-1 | CASSHEGTGNTEAFF
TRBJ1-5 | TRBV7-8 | CASSPRVGSNQPQHF
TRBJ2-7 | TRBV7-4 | CASSLMMVMDYEQYF
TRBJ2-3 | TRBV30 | CAWRWITDTQYF
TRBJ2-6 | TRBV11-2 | CASSLLVSGANVLTF
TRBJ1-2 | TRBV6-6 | CASNTQGAPYGYTF
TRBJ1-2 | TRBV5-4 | CASSLGGAAANYGYTF
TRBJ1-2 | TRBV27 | CASVGGTGGEYGYTF
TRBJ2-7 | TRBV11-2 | CASSAPGDKRREQYF
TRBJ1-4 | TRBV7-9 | CASSIWTGANEKLFF
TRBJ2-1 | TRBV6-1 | CATRNRDQQGQFF
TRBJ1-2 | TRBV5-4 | CASSGGDRGLYGYTF
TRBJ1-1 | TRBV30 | CAWSLPGTEAFF
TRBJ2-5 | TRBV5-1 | CASSSSTGYSAETQYF
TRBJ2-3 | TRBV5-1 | CASSPSWDTQYF
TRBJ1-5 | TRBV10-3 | CAISDRGGNQPQHF
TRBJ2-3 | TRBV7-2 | CASSPTSGRRVDTQYF